This TCR beta chain is from a study of T cells in Graves' hyperthyroidism and ophthalmopathy. Researchers barred patients who had uncontrolled infection, other autoimmune disease, pregnancy or lactation. RNA transcripts gave rise to amplified TCR beta CDR3 regions. The TCR CDR3 first-round RT-PCR relied on the HTBI primer set. TCRdb re-called the multiplex PCR reads through MiXCR, storing one row per CDR3 protein. The table records about 530,000 distinct CDR3 sequences, 17% of them present only once. General study findings and limits: Blood also showed most of the thyroid clonotypes that were expanded above 0.001.

V lost 8 bases, J lost 6 bases, and 17 bases lay in between. The germline V gene has CDR1 SGHRS and CDR2 YFSETQ. The CDR3 totals 13 residues. This clonotype was detected only once. Its cognate antigen is unknown. The chain uses TRBV5-1 and TRBJ1-2; D is ambiguous. Source material: blood. This sequence was found in a woman aged 18-30 years with Graves' ophthalmopathy. The CDR3 bases are TGCGCCAGGTCTTTATCGGGCGGTGATGGCTACACCTTC. Protein sequence: CARSLSGGDGYTF.